This paragraph reports one TCR beta chain. In germline, CDR1 is MNHEY, CDR2 SMNVEV (reference sequence). The V end lost 0 bases, the J end lost 8 bases, and 11 bases lay between the germline ends. This CDR3 region has 14 residues. The source of the sample is a study of Ad26.COV2.S vaccination and SARS-CoV-2 variants. About the study: In the COV1001 trial, the donor was in the Ad26.COV2.S arm. Ad26.COV2.S was injected intramuscularly once or twice, 56 days apart.

Treatment of the sample: roughly 20 received Ad26.COV2.S at low or high dose, single or two shots; about 5 received placebo; per-sample allocation not given. Sample collection was performed on day 63 after the first vaccine or placebo injection. It was an adult aged 18-55 years in Boston who was the donor. Profiled with immunoSEQ multiplex PCR; TCRdb holds only in-frame clones, not every one. The data contain 440,000 or so clones, 80% to 95% of them singletons. Specimen: peripheral blood, collected in a trial of Ad26.COV2.S vaccine versus placebo. J is TRBJ2-1 and V is TRBV27, with D possibly TRBD1 on 6 matching bases. The TCR comes from a person aged 18-65 years who received the Ad26.COV2.S COVID-19 vaccine or a placebo. The CDR3 sequence: CASSLSSRGDEQFF. The CDR3 DNA is TGTGCCAGCAGTTTATCTTCCAGGGGTGATGAGCAGTTCTTC.